This T cell receptor (beta chain) was found in a study of cytomegalovirus exposure and HLA in healthy donors. With 60 Vbeta and 13 Jbeta primers, the PCR was carried out. The repertoire was sequenced with immunoSEQ multiplex PCR; TCRdb's copy has only in-frame clones and lacks some. This table has about 110,000 clones, about two thirds appearing once. There are 17 residues in the CDR3. Germline-derived CDR1 and CDR2 are MDHEN and SYDVKM. Trimming cost V 4 bases and J 2 bases, with 19 bases left between them. The J gene is TRBJ2-3, the V gene TRBV28; a weak D match, TRBD2 (6 bases). Sequenced input: PBMCs. The receptor comes from a female donor in good health and CMV-seronegative. CDR3 coding DNA: TGTGCCAGCAGTTACGGCGGCAGCCGGACTAACACAGATACGCAGTATTTT. This translates into CASSYGGSRTNTDTQYF.